This T cell receptor beta chain was identified in a study of blood T cells in healthy people across ages. Study-wide points: Significant beta diversity loss was already apparent by age approximately 42, declining roughly linearly. The unknown donor CMV status may have confounded expanded clonotype changes.

On this clonotype: Its specificity is unknown.

CDR1 and CDR2 from the germline V gene are LNHDA and SQIVND (reference sequence). CDR3 length: 16 amino acids. Each of the donors had ten milliliters of peripheral blood drawn into EDTA-treated Vacutainer tubes. Combining a sample-barcoded 5' primer with a J-beta primer mix, a second PCR ran for roughly 6 to 11 cycles. Researchers report that a template-switch adaptor with 12 random nucleotides tagged each cDNA molecule. Via MiXCR, TCRdb re-called the 5' RACE reads, giving one row per CDR3 protein. The table shows around 1.5 million distinct CDR3 sequences, with 30% to 35% occurring only once. The chain couples TRBV19 to TRBJ2-4; TRBD2 aligns across 14 bases. The DNA end lines up better with TRBJ2-7; the J call may be wrong. This receptor was identified in a woman in her 30s in good health. Sequences were obtained from blood. CDR3 sequence reads: CANKSGTSGSYGEQYF. CDR3 sequence (DNA): TGTGCCAATAAATCCGGGACTAGCGGGAGTTATGGCGAGCAGTACTTC.